This T cell receptor beta chain comes out of a study of T cells in Graves' hyperthyroidism and ophthalmopathy. General study findings and limits: The model made its ophthalmopathy prediction, and onset followed a median roughly 6.5 months later. Stable hyperthyroidism was told apart from ophthalmopathy by a model built on 13 V-J features.

This clonotype was seen only a few times. Antigen: not known. Trimming left V 10 bases short and J 7 bases short, with 19 bases between. CDR1 and CDR2 (germline): MNHNS, SASEGT. CDR3 length equals 13 residues. RNA transcripts gave rise to amplified TCR beta CDR3 regions. The study used the HTBI primer set for a first-round RT-PCR of the TCR CDR3. TCRdb ran MiXCR on the multiplex PCR reads and lists one entry per CDR3 protein. The sample lists approximately 600,000 distinct CDR3 sequences, approximately 15% seen once, with about 7% in the top ten. Diagnoses rested on clinical symptoms, serum thyroxine and TRAb, thyroid ultrasound and orbital computed tomography. PBMCs stemmed from more than 7.5 ml fresh peripheral blood.

The chain links TRBV6-1 to TRBJ1-2; a possible D gene is TRBD1 (5 bases). The sample taken for sequencing was blood. This receptor was identified in a woman in her late teens or twenties with Graves' ophthalmopathy. CDR3: CAIPVGQTGGYTF. As DNA, the CDR3 is TGTGCCATCCCGGTGGGGCAGACGGGTGGCTACACCTTC.